The TCR beta chain described here comes from a study of blood T cells in healthy people across ages. Findings and limits, study-wide: A conclusive naive versus antigen-experienced comparison was prevented by the unsorted PBMCs.

The CDR3 is made up of 17 amino acids. The germline V gene encodes CDR1 MNHNY and CDR2 SVGAGI (reference sequence). V lost 6 bases and J lost 1; bases outside the gene matches: 8. Next came a second PCR, run for roughly 6 to 11 cycles, which used a sample-barcoded 5' primer along with a J-beta primer mix. In TCRdb, the 5' RACE reads were re-called with MiXCR into one record per CDR3 protein. The sample lists approximately 790,000 distinct CDR3 sequences; under 80% were seen once. This clonotype was observed a handful of times. Its antigen is not known. The sequenced material came from blood. The chain carries TRBV6-6 and TRBJ2-3, with 12 nucleotides matching TRBD1. The receptor was derived from a young man in good health. Here the CDR3 DNA reads TGTGCCAGCAGCCGGGGACAGGGGGCAGTACGCACAGATACGCAGTATTTT. Translating it yields CASSRGQGAVRTDTQYF.